This passage covers 26 T cell receptor beta chains from one sample sequenced in a study of T cells in Graves' hyperthyroidism and ophthalmopathy. TCR beta CDR3 regions were amplified from RNA transcripts. In the first-round RT-PCR of the TCR CDR3, the HTBI primer set was used. MiXCR was run by TCRdb on the multiplex PCR reads, yielding one entry per CDR3 protein. The sample lists hundreds of thousands of distinct CDR3 sequences, around 22% occurring once. The sample comprised blood. The receptor set was obtained from a woman in her twenties or thirties with Graves' ophthalmopathy.

The gene calls are TRBV18 and TRBJ2-7, with D possibly being TRBD1 (6 bases). V was cut by 1 base and J by 5 bases, with 9 bases left in between. The CDR3 loop spans 13 amino acids. The germline CDR1 and CDR2 sequences are KGHSH and LQKENI. Here the CDR3 reads CASSPRDRNEQYF. CDR3 DNA: TGTGCCAGCTCACCACGAGACAGGAACGAGCAGTACTTC.

This clonotype was observed many times. The rearrangement uses TRBV6-1 and TRBJ2-2; TRBD2 aligns across 7 bases. Germline V gives CDR1 MNHNS, CDR2 SASEGT. This CDR3 has 15 amino acids. V was clipped by 7 bases and J by 8 bases; unmatched bases: 13. In nucleotides, the CDR3 is TGTGCCAGCACCCTCTCGGTAGCGGGTCGAGGGGAGCTGTTTTTT. Its translation is CASTLSVAGRGELFF.

This clonotype was detected ten times or more. This chain connects TRBV10-3 to TRBJ2-2; possible D gene TRBD2, 5 bases. The V end was cut by 2 bases, the J end by 1 base, with 8 bases between. CDR1 is ENHRY and CDR2 is SYGVKD in the germline V gene. The CDR3 covers 15 residues. CDR3 region: CAISELAGNTGELFF. CDR3 in DNA: TGTGCCATCAGTGAGCTGGCGGGGAACACCGGGGAGCTGTTTTTT.

This clonotype was picked up many times. V gene TRBV6-5 combines with J gene TRBJ1-1, with D possibly matching TRBD1 (6 bases). V lost 2 bases and J 0 bases, leaving 16 bases between the germline ends. The CDR3 is made up of 17 amino acids. Per the germline V gene, CDR1 is MNHEY and CDR2 is SVGAGI. The CDR3 DNA follows: TGTGCCAGCAGTTACAGGGGGACGGATAAACTGAACACTGAAGCTTTCTTT. As protein: CASSYRGTDKLNTEAFF.

In its sample, this clonotype was seen many times. The rearrangement joins TRBV18 to TRBJ2-7; D may match TRBD1 or TRBD2 (6 bases each). Germline values: CDR1 KGHSH, CDR2 LQKENI. The length of the CDR3 is 15 residues. V shed 4 bases and J shed 2 bases, with 15 bases lying between them. Here the CDR3 DNA reads TGTGCCAGCTCACTAGGGGGGAACCTTCCCTACGAGCAGTACTTC. This encodes CASSLGGNLPYEQYF.

This clonotype has ten or more counts. The DNA for the CDR3 is TGTGCCAGCAGTGAGTTGGGCTTGGGCAATCAGCCCCAGCATTTT. It translates to CASSELGLGNQPQHF. The rearrangement joins TRBV2 to TRBJ1-5; unclear D gene. CDR1 and CDR2 (germline): SNHLY, FYNNEI. CDR3 length equals 15 residues. The germline V and J ends were trimmed by 3 bases and 2 bases, with 11 bases remaining between them.

This clonotype has ten or more counts. This chain's CDR3 is CSVIKQETQYF. Written as DNA, the CDR3 is TGCAGCGTAATAAAACAAGAGACCCAGTACTTC. The chain joins TRBV29-1 to TRBJ2-5; D is undetermined. Germline CDR1 reads SQVTM; CDR2 reads ANQGSEA. Trimming stripped 6 bases from V and 2 bases from J, with 7 bases between. The CDR3 length is 11 residues.

There are many counts of this clonotype. The chain recombines TRBV6-5 with TRBJ2-5; TRBD1 matches 8 bases. Trimming took 6 bases from V and 1 from J; bases not matched to a gene: 4. Germline CDR1 and CDR2: MNHEY and SVGAGI. There are 14 residues in the CDR3. CDR3 sequence reads: CASSPTGGQETQYF. Here the CDR3 DNA reads TGTGCCAGCAGCCCTACAGGGGGCCAAGAGACCCAGTACTTC.

The J gene is TRBJ2-7, the V gene TRBV12-3 or TRBV12-4; D is possibly TRBD1 (5 bases). Trimming took 0 bases from V and 5 from J, leaving 11 bases between them. The CDR3 is made up of 14 amino acids. CDR3 DNA sequence: TGTGCCAGCAGTTTAGCACCAGGGTCTAACGAGCAGTACTTC. Translated: CASSLAPGSNEQYF.

The V gene is TRBV18, the J gene TRBJ2-7; unclear D gene. V was shortened by 3 bases and J by 3 bases, with 15 bases between the two germline ends. CDR3 size: 15 residues. Germline values: CDR1 KGHSH, CDR2 LQKENI. The CDR3 region is CASSPASRPIYEQYF. In DNA form, the CDR3 reads TGTGCCAGCTCACCTGCGAGCAGACCAATCTACGAGCAGTACTTC.

CDR3 nucleotide sequence: TGTGCCAGCAGTTTAGTCGGGACGTTCGATGGCTACACCTTC. Its translation is CASSLVGTFDGYTF. The chain employs TRBV12-3 or TRBV12-4 and TRBJ1-2, with a weak D call TRBD1 (5 bases). Trimming left V 1 base short and J 6 bases short, with 12 bases between. The CDR3 sequence is 14 residues long.

This clonotype was seen ten or more times. Being one base from a much bigger clone, this may be a read error. V gene TRBV6-1 combines with J gene TRBJ1-1; D is possibly TRBD1 (5 bases). With 5 bases removed from V and 7 bases from J, the gap between germline ends came to 11 bases. CDR1 is MNHNS and CDR2 is SASEGT in the germline V gene. The CDR3 is 12 residues long. CDR3 loop: CASSPLDSEAFF. The CDR3 nucleotides read TGTGCCAGCAGTCCTCTAGACAGTGAAGCTTTCTTT.

The rearrangement uses TRBV19 and TRBJ1-5; TRBD1 aligns across 7 bases. Germline lookup yields CDR1 LNHDA and CDR2 SQIVND (reference sequence). This CDR3 contains 15 residues. Losses at the gene ends were 3 bases for V and 4 bases for J; bases not matched to a gene: 6. This chain's CDR3 is CASSIVQGSNQPQHF. CDR3 coding DNA: TGTGCCAGTAGTATCGTACAGGGGAGTAATCAGCCCCAGCATTTT.

This clonotype was counted at least ten times. The V and J genes are TRBV12-3 or TRBV12-4 and TRBJ1-2; no definite D call. The CDR3 extends over 15 amino acids. The V and J ends lost 2 bases and 4 bases respectively, with 14 bases between them. The DNA of the CDR3 is TGTGCCAGCAGTTTAAGGGTGGTATCCCTCTATGGCTACACCTTC. Translated: CASSLRVVSLYGYTF.

This clonotype was detected many times. V gene TRBV19 combines with J gene TRBJ1-3; TRBD1 matches at 8 bases. J lost 2 bases, V lost 10 bases, and 7 bases had no gene match. Germline-derived CDR1 and CDR2 are LNHDA and SQIVND (reference sequence). The CDR3 is 14 amino acids. The CDR3 nucleotides read TGTGCCACCGGACAGGGTTTCACTGGAAACACCATATATTTT. Translating it yields CATGQGFTGNTIYF.

This clonotype was seen ten or more times. J is TRBJ2-7 and V is TRBV11-2, with 9 bases identical to TRBD1. V dropped 5 bases and J dropped 2; count of bases not matched to a gene: 10. The CDR3 has 16 amino acids. Germline V gene sequence: CDR1 SGHAT, CDR2 FQNNGV. The CDR3 DNA reads TGTGCCAGCAGCAAATCCGGGACAGGGACCCCCTACGAGCAGTACTTC. Protein sequence: CASSKSGTGTPYEQYF.

This chain connects TRBV6-1 to TRBJ2-7; 8 positions agree with TRBD1. Looked up from germline, CDR1 is MNHNS and CDR2 is SASEGT. This CDR3 has 15 amino acids. V was clipped by 2 bases and J by 4 bases; unmatched bases: 7. The CDR3 protein is CASSEWAGGAYEQYF. DNA of the CDR3: TGTGCCAGCAGTGAATGGGCAGGGGGCGCGTACGAGCAGTACTTC.

This clonotype was counted at least ten times. This sequence joins TRBV2 and TRBJ1-3, with D uncertain. The CDR3 length is 15 residues. V was pared by 3 bases and J by 0 bases, with 9 bases between. Germline lookup yields CDR1 SNHLY and CDR2 FYNNEI. CDR3 nucleotides: TGTGCCAGCAGTGAGTTTGACAACTCTGGAAACACCATATATTTT. It translates to CASSEFDNSGNTIYF.

In its sample, this clonotype was seen many times. This chain uses TRBV28 with TRBJ2-7, with D possibly matching TRBD1 (6 bases). Germline V gives CDR1 MDHEN, CDR2 SYDVKM. This CDR3 has 13 residues. Deletions cut 5 bases from V and 2 bases from J, with 10 bases between. DNA of the CDR3: TGTGCCAGCAGTCCCGGACAGCCCTACGAGCAGTACTTC. This translates into CASSPGQPYEQYF.

This clonotype was found many times. The gene calls are TRBV7-9 and TRBJ2-7, with 8 bases identical to TRBD2. CDR1 SEHNR and CDR2 FQNEAQ come from the germline V gene (reference sequence). The CDR3 runs 14 residues. V lost 1 base, J lost 5 bases, and 4 bases stayed unmatched. Written as DNA, the CDR3 is TGTGCCAGCAGCTTAGTCGGGGGGGTGAACGAGCAGTACTTC. It is translated as CASSLVGGVNEQYF. Supplemented by reference TRBV7-9 and TRBJ2-7, the full variable domain reads DTGVSQNPRHKITKRGQNVTFRCDPISEHNRLYWYRQTLGQGPEFLTYFQNEAQLEKSRLLSDRFSAERPKGSFSTLEIQRTEQGDSAMYLCASSLVGGVNEQYFGPGTRLTVT.

This clonotype was counted many times. The V gene is TRBV20-1, the J gene TRBJ1-1; maybe TRBD1 (5 bases). The germline gives CDR1 DFQATT, CDR2 SNEGSKA (reference sequence). This CDR3 contains 14 residues. Between the trimmed V and J ends, which lost 6 bases and 0 bases, there was a span of 14 bases. For the CDR3, the DNA is TGCAGTGCCCTCCTCCCGGGGGTGAACACTGAAGCTTTCTTT. Its protein product is CSALLPGVNTEAFF.

The rearrangement joins TRBV20-1 to TRBJ1-2; 9 bases map to TRBD1. The V gene's germline CDR1 is DFQATT and CDR2 SNEGSKA (reference sequence). The V segment lost 2 bases and the J segment 8 bases; nucleotides outside the gene matches: 12. The CDR3 runs to 15 residues. The chain's CDR3 is CSARPTGGPSEGYTF. In DNA form, the CDR3 reads TGCAGTGCTAGACCTACAGGGGGCCCCTCTGAGGGCTACACCTTC.

In the case of this clonotype: This may be a read error: a much more frequent sequence differs by one nucleotide. This chain links TRBV7-9 with TRBJ1-1, with 8 bases aligning to TRBD1. CDR1 and CDR2 (germline): SEHNR, FQNEAQ (reference sequence). This CDR3 has 14 residues. CDR3 in amino acids: CANSLQGDGTEAFF. The CDR3, as DNA: TGTGCCAACAGCCTACAGGGGGATGGGACTGAAGCTTTCTTT.

The sample holds many counts of this clonotype. The J gene is TRBJ1-5, the V gene TRBV28; D unclear. The V gene lost 5 bases and the J gene lost 3 bases, with 8 bases spanning the gap. Germline values: CDR1 MDHEN, CDR2 SYDVKM. The CDR3 runs to 13 residues. The CDR3 region has the DNA TGTGCCAGCAGTCAGTCGAACAATCAGCCCCAGCATTTT. Amino acids: CASSQSNNQPQHF.

In this sample, this clonotype turned up many times. The chain uses TRBV6-5 and TRBJ1-2; a possible D gene is TRBD1 (6 bases). CDR3 length equals 14 residues. Trimming cost V 9 bases and J 3 bases, with 17 bases left between them. Germline CDR1 is MNHEY and CDR2 is SVGAGI. In DNA, the CDR3 is TGTGCCAGTCGCCTGAGGGGGGCCGACTATGGCTACACCTTC. As protein: CASRLRGADYGYTF.

This clonotype was observed a handful of times. V is TRBV6-1 and J is TRBJ2-7, with TRBD1 matching over 10 bases. The CDR3 has 14 amino acids. Germline CDR1 reads MNHNS; CDR2 reads SASEGT. J gave up 3 bases and V 5 bases, and 4 bases lay outside the gene matches. As DNA, the CDR3 is TGTGCCAGCAGTAAAGGACAGGGGGGCTACGAGCAGTACTTC. This codes for CASSKGQGGYEQYF.